The 4 T cell receptor beta chains presented below share a single source sample, sequenced in a study of shared clonotypes between healthy human individuals. Libraries were prepared by immunoSEQ multiplex PCR; TCRdb keeps only in-frame clonotypes and omits some of them. The sample yields roughly 810,000 clones, roughly 96% seen once. As defined, naive CD8 cells were CD45RO-negative and positively selected for CCR7, with terminally differentiated effector memory CD45RA+ cells excluded. The source material was naive CD8+ T cells sorted from blood. The source of these receptors is a man in his thirties or forties in good health.

Here the CDR3 DNA reads TGTGCCAGCTCATCGGACTATGGGAACACTGAAGCTTTCTTT. The encoded protein is CASSSDYGNTEAFF. The chain recombines TRBV18 with TRBJ1-1; D ambiguous. The germline gives CDR1 KGHSH, CDR2 LQKENI. Trimming cost V 5 bases and J 1 base, with 11 bases left between them. There are 14 residues in the CDR3.

This chain connects TRBV25-1 to TRBJ1-1; D might be TRBD1 (6 bases). V was clipped by 5 bases and J by 7 bases, with 11 bases between them. The CDR3 totals 12 residues. Germline CDR1 MGHDK, CDR2 SYGVNS. The CDR3 DNA sequence: TGTGCCAGCAGTCAACAGGGCTTTGAAGCTTTCTTT. Encoded protein: CASSQQGFEAFF.

J is TRBJ2-7 and V is TRBV7-8, with D maybe TRBD1 (6 bases). The V and J ends lost 5 bases and 4 bases respectively, with 15 bases between them. Germline values: CDR1 SGHVS, CDR2 FQNEAQ. CDR3 size: 14 residues. The CDR3 nucleotides are TGTGCCAGCAGCCCCTCGGACAGCCAGTACGAGCAGTACTTC. Amino acid sequence: CASSPSDSQYEQYF.

The rearrangement uses TRBV13 and TRBJ2-5; D may be TRBD1 (6 bases). V was shortened by 5 bases and J by 0 bases, with 13 bases between the two germline ends. Germline CDR1 and CDR2: PRHDT and FYEKMQ (reference sequence). CDR3 length: 15 residues. CDR3 in amino acids: CASSTPRQDQETQYF. CDR3 in DNA: TGTGCCAGCAGCACCCCCCGACAGGACCAAGAGACCCAGTACTTC.